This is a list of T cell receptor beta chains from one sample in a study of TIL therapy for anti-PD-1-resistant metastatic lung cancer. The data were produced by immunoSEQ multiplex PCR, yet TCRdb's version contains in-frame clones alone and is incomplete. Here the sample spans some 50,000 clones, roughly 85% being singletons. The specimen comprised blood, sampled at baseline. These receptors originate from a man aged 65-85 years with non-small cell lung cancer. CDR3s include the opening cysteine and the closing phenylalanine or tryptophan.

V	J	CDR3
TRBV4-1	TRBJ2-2	CASSPGGVAGVGTGELFF
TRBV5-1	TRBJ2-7	CASSLVEGALKTYEQYF
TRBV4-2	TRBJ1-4	CASSQAAQATNEKLFF
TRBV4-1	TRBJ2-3	CASSQDKWTSGRGSTDTQYF
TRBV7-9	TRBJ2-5	CASSPGLAGGETQYF
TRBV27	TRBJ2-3	CASSSILDGPVTQYF
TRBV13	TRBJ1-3	CASSLTGTGNTIYF
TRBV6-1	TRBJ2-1	CASSGSLAGGYNEQFF
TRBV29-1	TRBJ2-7	CSVETGTGDYEQYF
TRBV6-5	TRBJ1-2	CASRAGQGRYGYTF
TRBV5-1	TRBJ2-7	CASSLWGGGSYEQYF
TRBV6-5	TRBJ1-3	CASSYGGDSGNTIYF
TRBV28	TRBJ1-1	CASSLGGHTEAFF
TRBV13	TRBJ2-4	CASSPPLLAGDMRRNIQYF
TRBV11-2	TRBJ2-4	CASSSDRGVSVQYF
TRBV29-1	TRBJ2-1	CSVVYASSEQFF
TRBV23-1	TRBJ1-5	CASSQPPDGNQPQHF
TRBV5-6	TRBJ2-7	CASSLASGGYYEQYF
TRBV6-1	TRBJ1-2	CASSELGQPNYGYTF
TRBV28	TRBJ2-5	CASSRDSLQETQYF
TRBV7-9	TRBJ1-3	CASSLQGSGNTIYF
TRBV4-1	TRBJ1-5	CASSQERTSSQHF
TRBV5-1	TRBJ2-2	CASSFAGETGELFF
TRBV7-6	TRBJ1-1	CASSPGQGEMNTEAFF
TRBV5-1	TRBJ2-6	CASSRGRDGANVLTF
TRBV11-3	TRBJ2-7	CASSLEGETYEQYF
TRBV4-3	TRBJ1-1	CASSRTVGDTEAFF
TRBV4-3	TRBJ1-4	CASSQEGQGNEKLFF
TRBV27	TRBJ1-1	CASSFSQGRTEAFF
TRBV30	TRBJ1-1	CAWSTPFRTGTEAFF
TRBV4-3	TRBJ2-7	CASSQGRTYEQYF
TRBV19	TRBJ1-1	CASRDQDTEAFF
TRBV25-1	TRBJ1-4	CASSVDEKLFF
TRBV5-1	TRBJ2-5	CASSLGTTQETQYF
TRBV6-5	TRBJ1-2	CASSYSSGASNYGYTF
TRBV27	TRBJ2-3	CASRPRESFGDTQYF
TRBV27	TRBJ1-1	CASSLGNTEAFF
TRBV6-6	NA	CASSDYEQYF
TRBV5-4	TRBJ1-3	CASSLEPTSGNTIYF
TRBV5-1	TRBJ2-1	CASSLGLAGAYNEQFF
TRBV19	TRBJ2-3	CASSMGASGTDTQYF
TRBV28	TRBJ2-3	CASSFIELAQYF
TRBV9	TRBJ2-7	CASSVGSSGSSYEQYF
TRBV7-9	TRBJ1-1	CASSLGDVRTEAFF
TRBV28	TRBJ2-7	CASSGLAGVYEQYF
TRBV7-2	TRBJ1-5	CASSLGTPRSNQPQHF
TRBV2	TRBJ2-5	CASSGLDRDQETQYF
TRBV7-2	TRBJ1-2	CASSNGMRRIYYGYTF
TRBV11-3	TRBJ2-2	CASSLTGTRNTGELFF
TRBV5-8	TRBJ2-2	CASSAGAGGRNTGELFF
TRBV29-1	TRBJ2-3	CSVGVTGQDTDTQYF
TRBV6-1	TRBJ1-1	CASSEKPQDYRNTEAFF
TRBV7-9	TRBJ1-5	CASSTQGNQPQHF